These T cell receptor beta chains were read from a single sample in a study of cytomegalovirus exposure and HLA in healthy donors. Only in-frame clones appear in the TCRdb table, and some are missing; sequencing was by immunoSEQ multiplex PCR. The sample has around 190,000 clones, around 80% seen once. The sample was PBMCs. The receptors were sampled from a girl aged 2 to 10 in good health and CMV-seropositive. Both conserved end residues are part of each CDR3. The order of the fields is CDR3 length, clone size, D gene, V gene, J gene, CDR3 DNA, CDR3 protein. D genes are given only for firm matches. The listing skips clone size in some rows; elsewhere it reads once, few, many or a size class.

len: 14
abundance: NA
d_gene: NA
v_gene: TRBV28
j_gene: TRBJ1-5
CDR3nt: TGTGCCAGCAGACCTCAGGGCGGTCATCAGCCCCAGCATTTT
CDR3aa: CASRPQGGHQPQHF

len: 12
abundance: few
d_gene: NA
v_gene: TRBV6-1
j_gene: TRBJ2-1
CDR3nt: TGTGCCAGCAGTTTCCTACTAAATGAGCAGTTCTTC
CDR3aa: CASSFLLNEQFF

len: 13
abundance: NA
d_gene: TRBD1
v_gene: TRBV30
j_gene: TRBJ1-2
CDR3nt: TGTGCCTGGTCCGGGACAGCGGCGAACAGCTACACCTTC
CDR3aa: CAWSGTAANSYTF

len: 14
abundance: NA
d_gene: NA
v_gene: TRBV4-1
j_gene: TRBJ1-1
CDR3nt: TGCGCCAGCGGCCAACTGACAGGGAACACTGAAGCTTTCTTT
CDR3aa: CASGQLTGNTEAFF

len: 15
abundance: NA
d_gene: TRBD2
v_gene: TRBV5-1
j_gene: TRBJ2-1
CDR3nt: TGCGCCAGCAGCTTGCGTAGCGGGGGGGACAATGAGCAGTTCTTC
CDR3aa: CASSLRSGGDNEQFF

len: 13
abundance: NA
d_gene: NA
v_gene: TRBV28
j_gene: TRBJ1-3
CDR3nt: TGTGCCAGCAGTTCGGCGAGCGAGAACACCATATATTTT
CDR3aa: CASSSASENTIYF

len: 13
abundance: NA
d_gene: TRBD1
v_gene: TRBV30
j_gene: TRBJ1-2
CDR3nt: TGTGCCTGGAGTCACAAAGACAGGGCTGGCTACACCTTC
CDR3aa: CAWSHKDRAGYTF

len: 14
abundance: few
d_gene: NA
v_gene: TRBV2
j_gene: TRBJ2-6
CDR3nt: TGTGCCAGCAACGACAGGTCTGGGGCCAACGTCCTGACTTTC
CDR3aa: CASNDRSGANVLTF

len: 17
abundance: NA
d_gene: TRBD2
v_gene: TRBV13
j_gene: TRBJ2-7
CDR3nt: TGTGCCAGCAGCCCACCTGGGAGGAGCGGGAGATTTAGGGAGCAGTACTTC
CDR3aa: CASSPPGRSGRFREQYF

len: 15
abundance: few
d_gene: TRBD2
v_gene: TRBV7-3
j_gene: TRBJ2-5
CDR3nt: TGTGCCAGCAGCTCAGGGACTAGTAGGGGTGAGACCCAGTACTTC
CDR3aa: CASSSGTSRGETQYF

len: 16
abundance: NA
d_gene: TRBD2
v_gene: TRBV5-1
j_gene: TRBJ2-1
CDR3nt: TGCGCCAGCAGCTTGGGACTAGCGGGCTCCTACAATGAGCAGTTCTTC
CDR3aa: CASSLGLAGSYNEQFF

len: 10
abundance: few
d_gene: NA
v_gene: TRBV2
j_gene: TRBJ1-1
CDR3nt: TGTGCCAGCCATCCAGGCGAAGCTTTCTTT
CDR3aa: CASHPGEAFF

len: 14
abundance: NA
d_gene: NA
v_gene: TRBV6-1
j_gene: TRBJ1-2
CDR3nt: TGTGCCAGCAGTGCAGAGGTCCTCGGCTATGGCTACACCTTC
CDR3aa: CASSAEVLGYGYTF

len: 15
abundance: NA
d_gene: NA
v_gene: TRBV6-5
j_gene: TRBJ2-5
CDR3nt: TGTGCCAGCAGCCACACAGGGAGAGTCCAAGAGACCCAGTACTTC
CDR3aa: CASSHTGRVQETQYF

len: 17
abundance: NA
d_gene: NA
v_gene: TRBV30
j_gene: TRBJ1-6
CDR3nt: TGTGCCTGGAGTGTGTTAAGCCTGAGCTCCTATAATTCACCCCTCCACTTT
CDR3aa: CAWSVLSLSSYNSPLHF

len: 11
abundance: few
d_gene: NA
v_gene: TRBV19
j_gene: TRBJ2-7
CDR3nt: TGTGCCAGTAGCGACAGTTACGAGCAGTACTTC
CDR3aa: CASSDSYEQYF

len: 13
abundance: NA
d_gene: TRBD1
v_gene: TRBV5-1
j_gene: TRBJ2-4
CDR3nt: TGCGCCAGCAGCGGGGGGGACAGGGGCATTCAGTACTTC
CDR3aa: CASSGGDRGIQYF

len: 16
abundance: NA
d_gene: NA
v_gene: TRBV12-5
j_gene: TRBJ1-3
CDR3nt: TGTGCTAGTGGTGTCCCCAGGGGAATCACTGGAAACACCATATATTTT
CDR3aa: CASGVPRGITGNTIYF

len: 15
abundance: once
d_gene: TRBD2
v_gene: TRBV6-4
j_gene: TRBJ2-3
CDR3nt: TGTGCCAGCAGTAACTCGAGCGGGAGGGAAGATACGCAGTATTTT
CDR3aa: CASSNSSGREDTQYF

len: 17
abundance: NA
d_gene: TRBD2
v_gene: TRBV5-1
j_gene: TRBJ2-5
CDR3nt: TGCGCCAGCAGTCCTCTAGCGGGAGTAGCTTTTGGGGAGACCCAGTACTTC
CDR3aa: CASSPLAGVAFGETQYF

len: 17
abundance: few
d_gene: TRBD1
v_gene: TRBV10-3
j_gene: TRBJ1-6
CDR3nt: TGTGCCATCAGTGAGTCCTTTTCGACAGGGAGTAATTCACCCCTCCACTTT
CDR3aa: CAISESFSTGSNSPLHF

len: 14
abundance: NA
d_gene: NA
v_gene: TRBV5-5
j_gene: TRBJ1-4
CDR3nt: TGTGCCAGCAGCTTGGGGACATTCAATCAAAAACTGTTTTTT
CDR3aa: CASSLGTFNQKLFF

len: 14
abundance: once
d_gene: NA
v_gene: TRBV5-1
j_gene: TRBJ2-1
CDR3nt: TGCGCCAGCAGCTTGGGGACTAAACGCAATGAGCAGTTCTTC
CDR3aa: CASSLGTKRNEQFF

len: 16
abundance: NA
d_gene: TRBD1
v_gene: TRBV4-1
j_gene: TRBJ2-7
CDR3nt: TGCGCCAGCAGCCACCTCTGGACAGGGGGCGCGGAAGAGCAGTACTTC
CDR3aa: CASSHLWTGGAEEQYF

len: 14
abundance: NA
d_gene: NA
v_gene: TRBV19
j_gene: TRBJ1-1
CDR3nt: TGTGCCAGTAGTCCCCTCGGCGGGAACACTGAAGCTTTCTTT
CDR3aa: CASSPLGGNTEAFF

len: 15
abundance: NA
d_gene: TRBD1
v_gene: TRBV11-2
j_gene: TRBJ1-3
CDR3nt: TGTGCCAGCAGCTCCCGGACAGGGACTGGAAACACCATATATTTT
CDR3aa: CASSSRTGTGNTIYF

len: 17
abundance: NA
d_gene: NA
v_gene: TRBV2
j_gene: TRBJ1-4
CDR3nt: TGTGCCAGCAGTAAGGCAGCGACCCTATTAACTAATGAAAAACTGTTTTTT
CDR3aa: CASSKAATLLTNEKLFF

len: 17
abundance: NA
d_gene: NA
v_gene: TRBV12-5
j_gene: TRBJ1-1
CDR3nt: TGTGCTAGTGGTTTCGTTATGGACAGTAAAATGAACACTGAAGCTTTCTTT
CDR3aa: CASGFVMDSKMNTEAFF

len: 16
abundance: NA
d_gene: TRBD1
v_gene: TRBV9
j_gene: TRBJ1-2
CDR3nt: TGTGCCAGCAGCGTAGGAGGGGCAGGGGGAGCTGAAGGCTACACCTTC
CDR3aa: CASSVGGAGGAEGYTF

len: 14
abundance: NA
d_gene: TRBD1
v_gene: TRBV9
j_gene: TRBJ2-5
CDR3nt: TGTGCCAGCAGCGCCACAGGGGCCGGGGAGACCCAGTACTTC
CDR3aa: CASSATGAGETQYF

len: 13
abundance: NA
d_gene: NA
v_gene: TRBV27
j_gene: TRBJ1-2
CDR3nt: TGTGCCAGCAGTCCTGGAGGTGGCTATGGCTACACCTTC
CDR3aa: CASSPGGGYGYTF

len: 15
abundance: NA
d_gene: TRBD1
v_gene: TRBV19
j_gene: TRBJ2-1
CDR3nt: TGTGCCAGTAGTAACCGGGACAGGGACATCGATGAGCAGTTCTTC
CDR3aa: CASSNRDRDIDEQFF

len: 11
abundance: few
d_gene: NA
v_gene: TRBV4-2
j_gene: TRBJ2-1
CDR3nt: TGTGCCAGCAGCCAAGACGGTGAGCAGTTCTTC
CDR3aa: CASSQDGEQFF

len: 15
abundance: few
d_gene: NA
v_gene: TRBV6-6
j_gene: TRBJ2-7
CDR3nt: TGTGCCAGCAGTTACTCGCGGGGGCTCTCCTACGAGCAGTACTTC
CDR3aa: CASSYSRGLSYEQYF

len: 16
abundance: NA
d_gene: TRBD1
v_gene: TRBV6-4
j_gene: TRBJ1-5
CDR3nt: TGTGCCAGCAGTGACGGAACAGGGGATAGCAATCAGCCCCAGCATTTT
CDR3aa: CASSDGTGDSNQPQHF

len: 15
abundance: NA
d_gene: TRBD1
v_gene: TRBV28
j_gene: TRBJ2-1
CDR3nt: TGTGCCAGCAGCTGGAGGGACAGGGGATCCAATGAGCAGTTCTTC
CDR3aa: CASSWRDRGSNEQFF

len: 16
abundance: NA
d_gene: TRBD2
v_gene: TRBV11-2
j_gene: TRBJ2-1
CDR3nt: TGTGCCAGCAGCTCTCCTAGCGGGAGTTTTGACAATGAGCAGTTCTTC
CDR3aa: CASSSPSGSFDNEQFF

len: 15
abundance: NA
d_gene: TRBD1
v_gene: TRBV5-4
j_gene: TRBJ2-7
CDR3nt: TGTGCCAGCAGCTTGTTTCGAGGACAGGGCTACGAGCAGTACTTC
CDR3aa: CASSLFRGQGYEQYF

len: 12
abundance: NA
d_gene: NA
v_gene: TRBV2
j_gene: TRBJ2-1
CDR3nt: TGTGCCAGTGGGGGCTACAACAATGAGCAGTTCTTC
CDR3aa: CASGGYNNEQFF

len: 15
abundance: NA
d_gene: NA
v_gene: TRBV9
j_gene: TRBJ1-1
CDR3nt: TGTGCCAGCAGCGGTTCCCAGGGTACTAACACTGAAGCTTTCTTT
CDR3aa: CASSGSQGTNTEAFF

len: 13
abundance: NA
d_gene: NA
v_gene: TRBV6-1
j_gene: TRBJ1-2
CDR3nt: TGTGCCAGCAGTCCGACAGGTGCCTATGGCTACACCTTC
CDR3aa: CASSPTGAYGYTF

len: 19
abundance: NA
d_gene: TRBD2
v_gene: TRBV4-1
j_gene: TRBJ2-4
CDR3nt: TGCGCCAGCAGCCACCAACCCCCCTTGCGGGAGATCTCCGGGAACATTCAGTACTTC
CDR3aa: CASSHQPPLREISGNIQYF

len: 15
abundance: NA
d_gene: NA
v_gene: TRBV10-3
j_gene: TRBJ1-3
CDR3nt: TGTGCCATCAGTGTAAGGTCGACATCTGGAAACACCATATATTTT
CDR3aa: CAISVRSTSGNTIYF

len: 17
abundance: NA
d_gene: TRBD1
v_gene: TRBV5-8
j_gene: TRBJ2-1
CDR3nt: TGTGCCAGCAGCTTGTCAATCGGGACAGGGCTATACAATGAGCAGTTCTTC
CDR3aa: CASSLSIGTGLYNEQFF

len: 16
abundance: NA
d_gene: TRBD1
v_gene: TRBV28
j_gene: TRBJ2-4
CDR3nt: TGTGCCAGCAGTTTTGCTGGGACAGGGGGTTTTAACATTCAGTACTTC
CDR3aa: CASSFAGTGGFNIQYF

len: 15
abundance: NA
d_gene: TRBD2
v_gene: TRBV7-9
j_gene: TRBJ2-1
CDR3nt: TGTGCCAGCAGCCCAGGCGGGGGGGTGCTCCGAGAGCAGTTCTTC
CDR3aa: CASSPGGGVLREQFF

len: 18
abundance: NA
d_gene: TRBD2
v_gene: TRBV7-6
j_gene: TRBJ2-4
CDR3nt: TGTGCCAGCAGCTTAGCCCCCACAGGAACTAGCGGGCAAAACATTCAGTACTTC
CDR3aa: CASSLAPTGTSGQNIQYF

len: 14
abundance: NA
d_gene: NA
v_gene: TRBV5-1
j_gene: TRBJ1-1
CDR3nt: TGCGCCAGCAGCTTGGCCGGAGGGAACACTGAAGCTTTCTTT
CDR3aa: CASSLAGGNTEAFF

len: 16
abundance: NA
d_gene: NA
v_gene: TRBV10-1
j_gene: TRBJ2-2
CDR3nt: TGCGCCAGCAATCGGCCCCGGGATTCGAACACCGGGGAGCTGTTTTTT
CDR3aa: CASNRPRDSNTGELFF